One and the same sample provided the 9 T cell receptor beta chains below, sequenced in a study of tumor-infiltrating lymphocytes in primary liver carcinoma. Total RNA amounting to roughly 0.5 ug was the source from which TCR beta cDNA was made with a constant-region primer. Modified slightly, ARM-PCR produced TCR beta libraries over three nested multiplex PCR rounds. Researchers ran the first two PCR rounds for approximately 10 cycles each with TRBV1-TRBV30 forward primers and a C-beta reverse primer. TCRdb re-derived calls from the multiplex PCR reads in MiXCR, one entry per CDR3 protein. Of about 310,000 distinct CDR3 sequences detected, 50% to 60% appear once; the ten largest clones hold about 17%. It was unsorted whole blood that yielded blood RNA, and germline DNA was also extracted. The sequenced sample consisted of peripheral blood. These receptors were taken from a woman in her twenties or thirties with primary liver carcinoma and hepatitis B virus infection.

This clonotype was seen a handful of times. V is TRBV30 and J is TRBJ2-5, with D perhaps TRBD1 (6 bases). Between the trimmed V and J ends, which lost 5 bases and 6 bases, there was a span of 19 bases. This CDR3 contains 14 residues. Germline V gives CDR1 GTSNPN, CDR2 SVGIG (reference sequence). The CDR3 reads CAWGTSGAGKTQYF. The DNA of the CDR3 is TGTGCCTGGGGGACGTCAGGGGCTGGTAAGACCCAGTACTTC.

This clonotype appeared a few times. V is TRBV4-1 and J is TRBJ2-3; D may be TRBD1 or TRBD2 (5 bases each). The V gene lost 0 bases and the J gene lost 5 bases, with 18 bases spanning the gap. The CDR3 consists of 17 residues. Germline V gene data show CDR1 as MGHRA and CDR2 as YSYEKL. CDR3 coding DNA: TGCGCCAGCAGCCAAGATTCGGTCAGGGATCGGGGAGATACGCAGTATTTT. Its protein product is CASSQDSVRDRGDTQYF.

This clonotype has at least ten counts. The chain is built from TRBV11-2 and TRBJ2-5; 9 nucleotides line up with TRBD2. This CDR3 region has 16 residues. J lost 4 bases, V lost 3 bases, and 9 bases had no gene match. Germline CDR1 and CDR2: SGHAT and FQNNGV. For the CDR3, the DNA is TGTGCCAGCAGCTTTCGAACCGGGACTAGCCGAGAGACCCAGTACTTC. Its translation is CASSFRTGTSRETQYF.

The chain uses TRBV6-1 and TRBJ2-2; 9 bases map to TRBD1. There are 19 residues in the CDR3. The ends lost 1 base at V and 4 bases at J; junction bases unmatched: 13. CDR1 is MNHNS and CDR2 is SASEGT in the germline V gene. Here the CDR3 DNA reads TGTGCCAGCAGTGAAGTTCTGGCCGGGACAGGGATGTCCACCGGGGAGCTGTTTTTT. Its translation: CASSEVLAGTGMSTGELFF.

The chain employs TRBV30 and TRBJ2-2; 13 nucleotides align to TRBD2. V was pared by 2 bases and J by 4 bases, with 4 bases of the junction left unmatched. CDR1 and CDR2 from the germline V gene are GTSNPN and SVGIG (reference sequence). The CDR3 has 16 residues. The chain's CDR3 is CAWSKLAGGATGELFF. CDR3 in DNA: TGTGCCTGGAGTAAACTAGCGGGGGGGGCCACCGGGGAGCTGTTTTTT.

As for this clonotype: This may be a read error: a much more frequent sequence differs by one nucleotide. This chain links TRBV6-6 with TRBJ1-1, with a tentative D call TRBD1 (6 bases). The CDR3 sequence is 14 residues long. Deletions cut 8 bases from V and 6 bases from J, with 19 bases between. Looked up from germline, CDR1 is MNHNY and CDR2 is SVGAGI (reference sequence). The CDR3 is CASGGGLGGPEAFF. The CDR3 nucleotides read TGTGCCAGCGGGGGCGGCCTCGGTGGCCCTGAAGCTTTCTTT.

Regarding this clonotype: The junction does not match germline at one end; this may be a read error. This chain uses TRBV7-9 with TRBJ2-5; 9 nucleotides line up with TRBD2. Germline-derived CDR1 and CDR2 are SEHNR and FQNEAQ (reference sequence). This CDR3 spans 17 amino acids. The CDR3 nucleotides are TGTGCCGGCAGCTTAGGGGGGCGAGCGGGAGGTTCGGAGACCCAGTACTTC. Amino acid sequence: CAGSLGGRAGGSETQYF.

Details on this clonotype: Sequence at one end of the junction differs from germline and may be a read error. The genes are TRBV11-2 and TRBJ2-2; TRBD1 agrees at 8 bases. The CDR3 length is 16 residues. Per germline, CDR1 SGHAT and CDR2 FQNNGV. The CDR3 here is CASSSQGVPDTGELFF. In DNA form, the CDR3 reads TGTGCCAGTAGCTCACAGGGGGTTCCAGACACCGGGGAGCTGTTTTTT.

To note about this clonotype: A junction boundary mismatches the germline segment, possibly from a read error. The V gene is TRBV4-1, the J gene TRBJ1-5; possibly TRBD1 for D (5 bases). CDR1 is MGHRA, CDR2 YSYEKL, per germline. The CDR3 runs 15 residues. The CDR3 DNA reads TGCACCAGCAGCCAAGTGAGCCAGGGCGACCAGCCCCAGCATTTT. Translating it yields CTSSQVSQGDQPQHF.